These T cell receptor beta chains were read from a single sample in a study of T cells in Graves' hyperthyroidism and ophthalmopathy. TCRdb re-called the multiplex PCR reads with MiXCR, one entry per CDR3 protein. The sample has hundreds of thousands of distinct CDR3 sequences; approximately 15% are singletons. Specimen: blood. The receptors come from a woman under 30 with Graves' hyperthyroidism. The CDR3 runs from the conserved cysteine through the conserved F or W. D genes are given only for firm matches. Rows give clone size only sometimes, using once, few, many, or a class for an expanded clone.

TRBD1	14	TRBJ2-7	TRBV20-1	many	CSARNEGAAYEQYF	TGCAGTGCTAGAAACGAGGGGGCCGCCTACGAGCAGTACTTC
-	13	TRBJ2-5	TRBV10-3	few	CAISETAQETQYF	TGTGCCATCAGTGAAACAGCTCAAGAGACCCAGTACTTC
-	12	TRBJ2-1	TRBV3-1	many	CASSHIYNEQFF	TGTGCCAGCAGCCACATCTACAATGAGCAGTTCTTC
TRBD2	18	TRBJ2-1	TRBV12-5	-	CASGLVLNSGGAYNEQFF	TGTGCTAGTGGTTTGGTACTGAATAGCGGGGGGGCATACAATGAGCAGTTCTTC
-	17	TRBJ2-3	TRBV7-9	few	CASSLVTGPYGTDTQYF	TGTGCCAGCAGCCTCGTAACGGGACCGTATGGCACAGATACGCAGTATTTT
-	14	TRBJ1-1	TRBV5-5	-	CASSLADRRTEAFF	TGTGCCAGCAGCTTGGCAGACAGGCGGACTGAAGCTTTCTTT
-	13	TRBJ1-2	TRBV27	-	CASSPVFKDGYTF	TGTGCCAGCAGCCCCGTTTTCAAAGACGGCTACACCTTC
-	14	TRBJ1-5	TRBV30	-	CAWSSSHSNQPQHF	TGTGCCTGGAGTTCGTCACATAGCAATCAGCCCCAGCATTTT
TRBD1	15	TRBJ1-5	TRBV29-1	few	CSVTLDRGGDQPQHF	TGCAGCGTTACCCTCGACAGGGGCGGCGATCAGCCCCAGCATTTT
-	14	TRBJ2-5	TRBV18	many	CASSPPYSQETQYF	TGTGCCAGCTCACCACCCTACAGCCAAGAGACCCAGTACTTC
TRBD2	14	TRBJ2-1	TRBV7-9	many	CASRTSGIGDEQFF	TGTGCCAGCAGGACTAGCGGGATAGGCGATGAGCAGTTCTTC
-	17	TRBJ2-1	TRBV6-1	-	CASSYLPLQGPNNEQFF	TGTGCCAGCAGTTATCTTCCTTTACAGGGACCTAACAATGAGCAGTTCTTC
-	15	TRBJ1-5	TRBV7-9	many	CASSMSWGSNQPQHF	TGTGCCAGCAGCATGAGTTGGGGTAGCAATCAGCCCCAGCATTTT
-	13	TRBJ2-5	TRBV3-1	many	CASSQQGYETQYF	TGTGCCAGCAGCCAGCAGGGTTACGAGACCCAGTACTTC
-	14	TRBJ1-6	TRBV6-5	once	CVSSYSEPSKALHF	TGTGTCAGCAGTTACTCCGAACCCTCAAAGGCCCTCCACTTT
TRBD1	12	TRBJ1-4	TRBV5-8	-	CASSTWTGFLFF	TGTGCCAGCAGCACCTGGACAGGGTTCCTGTTTTTT
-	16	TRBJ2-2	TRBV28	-	CASLWGVTENTGELFF	TGTGCCAGCCTATGGGGGGTAACAGAAAACACCGGGGAGCTGTTTTTT
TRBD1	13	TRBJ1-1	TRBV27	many	CASSLGQGARAFF	TGTGCCAGCAGTTTAGGACAGGGGGCTCGTGCTTTCTTT
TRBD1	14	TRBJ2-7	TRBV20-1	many	CSAGQGTTLRGQYF	TGCAGTGCAGGACAGGGGACTACTCTACGAGGGCAGTACTTC
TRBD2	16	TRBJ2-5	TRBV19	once	CASSGFSGGAQETQYF	TGTGCCAGTAGTGGGTTTAGCGGGGGGGCCCAAGAGACCCAGTACTTC
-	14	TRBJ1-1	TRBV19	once	CASSIFQGRTEAFF	TGTGCCAGTAGTATCTTCCAGGGACGGACTGAAGCTTTCTTT
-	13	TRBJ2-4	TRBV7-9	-	CASSFSPNNIQYF	TGTGCCAGCAGCTTTTCCCCCAACAACATTCAGTACTTC
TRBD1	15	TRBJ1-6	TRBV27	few	CASSLYRGSNSPLHF	TGTGCCAGCAGTTTATACAGGGGATCTAATTCACCCCTCCACTTT
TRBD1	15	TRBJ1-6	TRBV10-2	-	CASSYHRGRDSPLHF	TGCGCCAGCAGTTACCACAGGGGAAGGGATTCACCCCTCCACTTT